Below are 5 T cell receptor beta chains sequenced from a single sample in a study of OX40 agonist ivuxolimab in advanced cancers. The library was generated by the immunoSEQ multiplex PCR assay. In its TCRdb copy, this immuneACCESS table keeps in-frame sequences only and misses some clones. Where compared with another copy, unresolved V genes explain less than half of these, and the others have no known cause. Across this sample there are some 30,000 clones, with around 84% seen only once. The leading ten clones occupy roughly 12% of the sample. The sample consisted of CD4+ or CD8+ T cells sorted from blood, taken in a trial of the OX40 agonist ivuxolimab. The receptors derive from an adult with an advanced solid tumor such as melanoma, head and neck, liver or kidney cancer.

The chain joins TRBV7-2 to TRBJ1-1; 8 bases map to TRBD1. The J segment lost 4 bases and the V segment lost 4 bases, leaving 2 bases of the junction unmatched. This CDR3 region has 13 residues. In germline, CDR1 is SGHTA, CDR2 FQGNSA. CDR3 region: CASSSQGGTEAFF. CDR3 nucleotide sequence: TGTGCCAGCAGCTCACAGGGGGGCACTGAAGCTTTCTTT.

CDR3 nucleotides: TGTGCCAGCAGTAGCCAGCGGGGGGTTGCCTCGGAGCAGTACTTC. Its protein is CASSSQRGVASEQYF. This chain connects TRBV6-6 to TRBJ2-7, with 9 bases lining up with TRBD2. The CDR3 is 15 amino acids. The V and J ends lost 5 bases and 7 bases, in that order; junction bases with no gene match: 12. The germline V gene has CDR1 MNHNY and CDR2 SVGAGI (reference sequence).

This clone appeared a single time. This chain connects TRBV5-4 to TRBJ2-2, with 8 bases identical to TRBD2. Germline assignment: CDR1 SGHNT and CDR2 YYREEE (reference sequence). The junction had 13 bases not matched to a gene; V was cut back by 3 bases and J by 0 bases. The length of the CDR3 is 19 residues. The CDR3 region is CASSSNAGLAYTNTGELFF. The CDR3 coding sequence is TGTGCCAGCAGCTCAAACGCTGGACTAGCATATACGAACACCGGGGAGCTGTTTTTT.

This rearrangement joins TRBV7-9 to TRBJ1-1; D is uncertain. Germline-derived CDR1 and CDR2 are SEHNR and FQNEAQ (reference sequence). The CDR3 spans 12 residues. Trimming stripped 1 base from V and 5 bases from J, with 5 bases between. The CDR3 spells CASSLVLTEAFF. CDR3 DNA sequence: TGTGCCAGCAGCTTAGTGTTGACTGAAGCTTTCTTT.

This clone was seen once. The chain couples TRBV7-6 to TRBJ2-7; weak D call: TRBD2 (6 bases). Germline V gene data show CDR1 as SGHVS and CDR2 as FNYEAQ. V was trimmed by 4 bases and J by 1 base, leaving 8 bases between them. The CDR3 length is 13 residues. This CDR3 reads CASSWGGSYEQYF. The DNA for the CDR3 is TGTGCCAGCAGCTGGGGAGGATCCTACGAGCAGTACTTC.